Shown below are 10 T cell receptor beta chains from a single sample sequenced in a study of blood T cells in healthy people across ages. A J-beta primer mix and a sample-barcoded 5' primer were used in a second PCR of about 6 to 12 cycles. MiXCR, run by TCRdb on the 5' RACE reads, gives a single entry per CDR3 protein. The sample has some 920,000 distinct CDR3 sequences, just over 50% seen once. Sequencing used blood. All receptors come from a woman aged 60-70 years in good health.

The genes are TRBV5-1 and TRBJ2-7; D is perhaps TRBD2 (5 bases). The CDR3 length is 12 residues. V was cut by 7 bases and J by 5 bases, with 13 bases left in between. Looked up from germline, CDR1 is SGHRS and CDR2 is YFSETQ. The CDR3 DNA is TGCGCCAGCTACGGGGAAGCCGACGAGCAGTACTTC. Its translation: CASYGEADEQYF.

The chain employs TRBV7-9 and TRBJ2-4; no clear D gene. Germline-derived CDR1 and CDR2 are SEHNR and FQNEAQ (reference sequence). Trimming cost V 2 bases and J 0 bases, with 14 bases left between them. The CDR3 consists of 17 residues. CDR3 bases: TGTGCCAGCAGCTTATTAGGCGGACCTCGAGCCAAAAACATTCAGTACTTC. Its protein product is CASSLLGGPRAKNIQYF.

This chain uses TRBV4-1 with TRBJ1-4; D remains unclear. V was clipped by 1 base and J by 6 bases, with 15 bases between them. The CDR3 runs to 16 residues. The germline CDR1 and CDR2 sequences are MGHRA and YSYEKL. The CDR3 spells CASSQVGTADYEKLFF. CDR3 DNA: TGCGCCAGCAGCCAAGTGGGCACAGCTGACTATGAAAAACTGTTTTTT.

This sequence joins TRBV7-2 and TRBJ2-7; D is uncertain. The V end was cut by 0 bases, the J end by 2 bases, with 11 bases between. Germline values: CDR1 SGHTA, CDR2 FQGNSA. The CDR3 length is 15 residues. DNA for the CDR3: TGTGCCAGCAGCTTAGCGCCTGTTCTTACCTACGAGCAGTACTTC. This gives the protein CASSLAPVLTYEQYF.

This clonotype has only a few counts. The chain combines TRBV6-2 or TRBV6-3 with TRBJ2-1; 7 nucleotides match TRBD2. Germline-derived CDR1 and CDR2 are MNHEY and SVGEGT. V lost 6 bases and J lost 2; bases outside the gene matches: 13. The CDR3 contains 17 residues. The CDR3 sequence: CASSAKMAGVPYNEQFF. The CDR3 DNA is TGTGCCAGCAGCGCCAAGATGGCGGGAGTCCCCTACAATGAGCAGTTCTTC.

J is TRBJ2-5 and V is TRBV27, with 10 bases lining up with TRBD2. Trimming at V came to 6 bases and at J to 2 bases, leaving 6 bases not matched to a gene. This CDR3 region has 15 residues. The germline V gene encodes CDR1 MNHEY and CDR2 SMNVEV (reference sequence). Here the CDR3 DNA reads TGTGCCAGCAGGAGCTGGACTAGCGGACAAGAGACCCAGTACTTC. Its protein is CASRSWTSGQETQYF.

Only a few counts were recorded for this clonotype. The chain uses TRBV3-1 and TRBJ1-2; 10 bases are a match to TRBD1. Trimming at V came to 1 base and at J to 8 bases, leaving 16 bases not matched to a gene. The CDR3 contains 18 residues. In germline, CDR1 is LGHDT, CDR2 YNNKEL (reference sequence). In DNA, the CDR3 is TGTGCCAGCAGCCAAGTAACCTCTGGGAGACAGGGGGCGTTCGGCTACACCTTC. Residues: CASSQVTSGRQGAFGYTF.

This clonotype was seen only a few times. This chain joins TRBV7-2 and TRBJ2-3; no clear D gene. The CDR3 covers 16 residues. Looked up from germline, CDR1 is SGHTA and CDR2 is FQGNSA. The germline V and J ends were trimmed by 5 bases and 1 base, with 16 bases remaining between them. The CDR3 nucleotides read TGTGCCAGCAGCCTATTGACCGGCTGGGGCACAGATACGCAGTATTTT. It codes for CASSLLTGWGTDTQYF.

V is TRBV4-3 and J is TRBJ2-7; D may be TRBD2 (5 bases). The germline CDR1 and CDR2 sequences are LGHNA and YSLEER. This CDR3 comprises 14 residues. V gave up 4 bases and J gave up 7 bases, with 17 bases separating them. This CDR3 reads CASSRTHTTGEQYF. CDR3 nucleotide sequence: TGCGCCAGCAGCCGAACGCACACGACGGGAGAGCAGTACTTC.

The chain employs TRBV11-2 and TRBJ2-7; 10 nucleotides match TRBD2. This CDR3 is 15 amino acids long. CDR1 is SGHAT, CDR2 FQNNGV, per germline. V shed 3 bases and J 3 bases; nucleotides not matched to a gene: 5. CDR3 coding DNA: TGTGCCAGCAGCTTCCTCCTAGCGGGAGTCTACGAGCAGTACTTC. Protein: CASSFLLAGVYEQYF.